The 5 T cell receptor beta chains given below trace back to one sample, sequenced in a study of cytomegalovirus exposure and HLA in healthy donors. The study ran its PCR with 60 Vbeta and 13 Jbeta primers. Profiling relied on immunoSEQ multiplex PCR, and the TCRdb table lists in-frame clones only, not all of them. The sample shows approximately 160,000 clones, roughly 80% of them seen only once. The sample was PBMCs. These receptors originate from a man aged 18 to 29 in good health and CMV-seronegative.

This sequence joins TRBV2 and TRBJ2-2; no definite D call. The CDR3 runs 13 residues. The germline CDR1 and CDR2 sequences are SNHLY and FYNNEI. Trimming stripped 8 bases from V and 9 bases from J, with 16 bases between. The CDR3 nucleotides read TGTGCCAGCGGCGGCCCAACCGTCCGGGAGCTGTTTTTT. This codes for CASGGPTVRELFF.

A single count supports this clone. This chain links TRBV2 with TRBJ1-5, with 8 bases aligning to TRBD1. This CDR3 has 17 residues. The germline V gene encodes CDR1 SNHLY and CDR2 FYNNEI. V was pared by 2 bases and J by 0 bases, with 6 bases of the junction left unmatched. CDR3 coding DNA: TGTGCCAGCAGTGAAACAGGGGGACCCTATAGCAATCAGCCCCAGCATTTT. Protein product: CASSETGGPYSNQPQHF.

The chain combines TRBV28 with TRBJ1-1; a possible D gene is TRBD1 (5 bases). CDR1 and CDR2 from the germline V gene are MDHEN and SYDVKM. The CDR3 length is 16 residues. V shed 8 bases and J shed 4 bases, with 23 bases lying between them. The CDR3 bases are TGTGCCAGCCCTCCCAGGGCCACCGTAGAATCCACTGAAGCTTTCTTT. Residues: CASPPRATVESTEAFF. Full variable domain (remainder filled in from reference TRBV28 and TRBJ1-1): DVKVTQSSRYLVKRTGEKVFLECVQDMDHENMFWYRQDPGLGLRLIYFSYDVKMKEKGDIPEGYSVSREKKERFSLILESASTNQTSMYLCASPPRATVESTEAFFGQGTRLTVV.

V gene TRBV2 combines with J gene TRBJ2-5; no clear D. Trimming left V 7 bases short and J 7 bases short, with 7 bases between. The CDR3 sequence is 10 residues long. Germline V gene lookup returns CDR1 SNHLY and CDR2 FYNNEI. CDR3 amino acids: CASIGGTQYF. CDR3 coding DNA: TGTGCCAGCATCGGTGGGACCCAGTACTTC. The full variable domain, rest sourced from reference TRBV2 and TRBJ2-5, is EPEVTQTPSHQVTQMGQEVILRCVPISNHLYFYWYRQILGQKVEFLVSFYNNEISEKSEIFDDQFSVERPDGSNFTLKIRSTKLEDSAMYFCASIGGTQYFGPGTRLLVL.

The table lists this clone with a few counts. The CDR3 DNA reads TGTGCCAGCAGTTATGGGCAGAGCTCTGGAAACACCATATATTTT. Protein product: CASSYGQSSGNTIYF. The chain is built from TRBV6-5 and TRBJ1-3; D is ambiguous. V gave up 3 bases and J gave up 0 bases, with 9 bases separating them. The germline gives CDR1 MNHEY, CDR2 SVGAGI. There are 15 residues in the CDR3.